The 4 T cell receptor beta chains listed next were all sequenced from one sample in a study of graft-versus-host responses after intestinal transplantation. Their antigens are not known. The table came from immunoSEQ multiplex PCR; TCRdb's copy has only in-frame clones and leaves some out. Seen here are some 100,000 clones, more than 75% observed once, and the top ten hold over 0.75%. This specimen consisted of unstimulated CD4+ T cells sorted from spleen or lymph node cells, obtained before transplant. The source is a human donor who was the organ donor for an intestinal transplant.

This chain connects TRBV30 to TRBJ2-7; TRBD2 matches 7 bases. The CDR3 sequence is 12 residues long. The germline V gene encodes CDR1 GTSNPN and CDR2 SVGIG (reference sequence). J was trimmed by 3 bases and V by 5 bases; bases with no gene match: 4. CDR3 DNA: TGTGCCTGGGGGGGGGAGGGCTACGAGCAGTACTTC. Its protein product is CAWGGEGYEQYF.

The gene calls are TRBV4-1 and TRBJ1-1; D not resolved. The V gene lost 3 bases and the J gene lost 0 bases, with 11 bases spanning the gap. This CDR3 contains 15 residues. Germline lookup yields CDR1 MGHRA and CDR2 YSYEKL. The chain's CDR3 is CASSQVGRMNTEAFF. The CDR3 DNA is TGCGCCAGCAGCCAGGTGGGGAGAATGAACACTGAAGCTTTCTTT.

The V call is TRBV19, the J call TRBJ1-1; 8 positions match TRBD1. The length of the CDR3 is 14 residues. In germline, CDR1 is LNHDA, CDR2 SQIVND (reference sequence). The junction had 11 bases not matched to a gene; V was cut back by 7 bases and J by 7 bases. CDR3 bases: TGTGCCAGTACCGCCCAGGGGGCTTGGGGTGAAGCTTTCTTT. Amino acid sequence: CASTAQGAWGEAFF.

The V call is TRBV5-4, the J call TRBJ1-1; D uncertain. CDR3 length equals 14 residues. Germline V gene sequence: CDR1 SGHNT, CDR2 YYREEE (reference sequence). The germline V and J ends were trimmed by 2 bases and 0 bases, with 8 bases remaining between them. The CDR3 nucleotides read TGTGCCAGCAGCTTTTCGGGAATGAACACTGAAGCTTTCTTT. It codes for CASSFSGMNTEAFF.